Listed below are T cell receptor beta chains from one sample, sequenced in a study of shared clonotypes between healthy human individuals. Assay: immunoSEQ multiplex PCR; the TCRdb copy retains only in-frame clones and omits some. In the table there are around 560,000 clones, around 96% of which are singletons. The sample taken for sequencing was naive CD8+ T cells sorted from blood. The receptors were sampled from a woman aged 25-40 years in good health. Each CDR3 is given with its conserved first and last residue. Fields, in order: J gene, D gene, clone size, CDR3 length, V gene, CDR3 DNA, CDR3 protein. A D gene is named only where the DNA matches it firmly. Some rows mark clone size as missing; the rest say once, few, many or name a class of expanded clone.

j_call: TRBJ2-2
d_call: NA
clone_size: NA
cdr3_length: 15
v_call: TRBV27
cdr3_nt: TGTGCCAGCAGAGAATATGACGGCGACACCGGGGAGCTGTTTTTT
cdr3_aa: CASREYDGDTGELFF

j_call: TRBJ1-5
d_call: NA
clone_size: few
cdr3_length: 14
v_call: TRBV28
cdr3_nt: TGTGCCAGCACAGGGAAAGAGGGAATCAGCCCCCAGCATTTT
cdr3_aa: CASTGKEGISPQHF

j_call: TRBJ2-7
d_call: NA
clone_size: NA
cdr3_length: 16
v_call: TRBV14
cdr3_nt: TGTGCCAGCAGCCAAGAGTACCCTAGCCTCTCCTACGAGCAGTACTTC
cdr3_aa: CASSQEYPSLSYEQYF

j_call: TRBJ2-7
d_call: NA
clone_size: NA
cdr3_length: 12
v_call: TRBV11-2
cdr3_nt: TGTGCCAGCGCCTTGGAAGGGGCCGAGCAGTACTTC
cdr3_aa: CASALEGAEQYF

j_call: TRBJ2-7
d_call: NA
clone_size: NA
cdr3_length: 14
v_call: TRBV5-6
cdr3_nt: TGTGCCAGCAGCTTGTCTTTGGGGAGCAGCGAGCAGTACTTC
cdr3_aa: CASSLSLGSSEQYF

j_call: TRBJ2-7
d_call: TRBD1
clone_size: NA
cdr3_length: 14
v_call: TRBV5-6
cdr3_nt: TGTGCCAGCAGCCTTGGGACAGATCCTAGGGAGCAGTACTTC
cdr3_aa: CASSLGTDPREQYF

j_call: TRBJ2-7
d_call: TRBD1
clone_size: NA
cdr3_length: 15
v_call: TRBV9
cdr3_nt: TGTGCCAGCAGCGTAGATCAGGGACAGCTCTACGAGCAGTACTTC
cdr3_aa: CASSVDQGQLYEQYF

j_call: TRBJ2-1
d_call: NA
clone_size: NA
cdr3_length: 17
v_call: TRBV28
cdr3_nt: TGTGCCAGCAGTTTCCCTGGAGAGCGTGATTGGGGGAATGAGCAGTTCTTC
cdr3_aa: CASSFPGERDWGNEQFF

j_call: TRBJ2-7
d_call: NA
clone_size: NA
cdr3_length: 12
v_call: TRBV28
cdr3_nt: TGTGCCAGCAGTTGGGGTACGGGGGAGCAGTACTTC
cdr3_aa: CASSWGTGEQYF

j_call: TRBJ2-5
d_call: NA
clone_size: NA
cdr3_length: 13
v_call: TRBV28
cdr3_nt: TGTGCCAGCAGCCTGGACAGTCAAGAGACCCAGTACTTC
cdr3_aa: CASSLDSQETQYF

j_call: TRBJ1-1
d_call: NA
clone_size: NA
cdr3_length: 13
v_call: TRBV29-1
cdr3_nt: TGCAGCGTCGTCAGGGGTATGAACACTGAAGCTTTCTTT
cdr3_aa: CSVVRGMNTEAFF

j_call: TRBJ2-7
d_call: TRBD1
clone_size: NA
cdr3_length: 14
v_call: TRBV9
cdr3_nt: TGTGCCAGCAGCTCCACAGGGGCGTGGGACGAGCAGTACTTC
cdr3_aa: CASSSTGAWDEQYF

j_call: TRBJ2-7
d_call: TRBD2
clone_size: NA
cdr3_length: 14
v_call: TRBV7-2
cdr3_nt: TGTGCCAGCAGCTTGGGACTAGCGAATTACGAGCAGTACTTC
cdr3_aa: CASSLGLANYEQYF

j_call: TRBJ2-5
d_call: TRBD1
clone_size: NA
cdr3_length: 16
v_call: TRBV7-9
cdr3_nt: TGTGCCAGCAGCGCCCCCCCAGGACAGGGAGAGGAGACCCAGTACTTC
cdr3_aa: CASSAPPGQGEETQYF

j_call: TRBJ2-7
d_call: TRBD2
clone_size: NA
cdr3_length: 12
v_call: TRBV9
cdr3_nt: TGTGCCAGTGGGCGGGGGAGCTACGAGCAGTACTTC
cdr3_aa: CASGRGSYEQYF

j_call: TRBJ2-1
d_call: NA
clone_size: NA
cdr3_length: 15
v_call: TRBV27
cdr3_nt: TGTGCCAGCAATACCTCGGGGGGAGGGGGCAATGAGCAGTTCTTC
cdr3_aa: CASNTSGGGGNEQFF

j_call: TRBJ2-7
d_call: NA
clone_size: NA
cdr3_length: 12
v_call: TRBV29-1
cdr3_nt: TGCAGCGTTGAAACTAAGTTCTACGAGCAGTACTTC
cdr3_aa: CSVETKFYEQYF

j_call: TRBJ2-7
d_call: TRBD2
clone_size: NA
cdr3_length: 14
v_call: TRBV6-5
cdr3_nt: TGTGCCAGCAGAGAACTAGCGAACTCCTACGAGCAGTACTTC
cdr3_aa: CASRELANSYEQYF

j_call: TRBJ2-3
d_call: NA
clone_size: NA
cdr3_length: 15
v_call: TRBV4-1
cdr3_nt: TGCGCCAGCAGCCAAGTCGGGACTAGCACAGATACGCAGTATTTT
cdr3_aa: CASSQVGTSTDTQYF

j_call: TRBJ2-2
d_call: TRBD2
clone_size: NA
cdr3_length: 16
v_call: TRBV9
cdr3_nt: TGTGCCAGCAGGGCGACTAGCGGGAGGTTCACCGGGGAGCTGTTTTTT
cdr3_aa: CASRATSGRFTGELFF

j_call: TRBJ1-5
d_call: TRBD1
clone_size: NA
cdr3_length: 15
v_call: TRBV15
cdr3_nt: TGTGCCACCAGCAACCCGTGGGGCGGGACAGCGGCCCAGCATTTT
cdr3_aa: CATSNPWGGTAAQHF

j_call: TRBJ2-1
d_call: NA
clone_size: NA
cdr3_length: 14
v_call: TRBV18
cdr3_nt: TGTGCCAGCTCACCGCGGGACTTCTACAATGAGCAGTTCTTC
cdr3_aa: CASSPRDFYNEQFF

j_call: TRBJ2-6
d_call: NA
clone_size: NA
cdr3_length: 21
v_call: TRBV19
cdr3_nt: TGTGCCAGTAGTATGGGAGACATCAGCGCGCTTTCCTTCTCTGGGGCCAACGTCCTGACTTTC
cdr3_aa: CASSMGDISALSFSGANVLTF

j_call: TRBJ2-7
d_call: NA
clone_size: once
cdr3_length: 13
v_call: TRBV6-5
cdr3_nt: TGTGCCAGCAGTTACGACGGGGGCCACGAGCAGTACTTC
cdr3_aa: CASSYDGGHEQYF

j_call: TRBJ2-2
d_call: NA
clone_size: NA
cdr3_length: 13
v_call: TRBV2
cdr3_nt: TGTGCCAGCAGGGATGGGACAACCGGGGAGCTGTTTTTT
cdr3_aa: CASRDGTTGELFF

j_call: TRBJ1-1
d_call: NA
clone_size: NA
cdr3_length: 15
v_call: TRBV5-8
cdr3_nt: TGTGCCAGCAGCGTAAACAGGGACTCGAACACTGAAGCTTTCTTT
cdr3_aa: CASSVNRDSNTEAFF

j_call: TRBJ2-7
d_call: TRBD1
clone_size: NA
cdr3_length: 15
v_call: TRBV7-2
cdr3_nt: TGTGCCAGCAGCAAGGGACAGGGGACGACCTACGAGCAGTACTTC
cdr3_aa: CASSKGQGTTYEQYF

j_call: TRBJ2-7
d_call: NA
clone_size: once
cdr3_length: 14
v_call: TRBV6-5
cdr3_nt: TGTGCCAGCAGTGACAGACTAGACCCCTACGAGCAGTACTTC
cdr3_aa: CASSDRLDPYEQYF

j_call: TRBJ2-1
d_call: NA
clone_size: NA
cdr3_length: 12
v_call: TRBV29-1
cdr3_nt: TGCAGCGTTGTTAAACTTGGCGATGAGCAGTTCTTC
cdr3_aa: CSVVKLGDEQFF

j_call: TRBJ2-1
d_call: TRBD2
clone_size: NA
cdr3_length: 16
v_call: TRBV27
cdr3_nt: TGTGCCAGCAGTTGGGGATCGGGCGGGAGGGCCGATGAGCAGTTCTTC
cdr3_aa: CASSWGSGGRADEQFF

j_call: TRBJ1-1
d_call: NA
clone_size: NA
cdr3_length: 13
v_call: TRBV6-5
cdr3_nt: TGTGCCAGCAGTTACTCCCGTCGTACTGAAGCTTTCTTT
cdr3_aa: CASSYSRRTEAFF

j_call: TRBJ2-7
d_call: TRBD1
clone_size: NA
cdr3_length: 14
v_call: TRBV5-1
cdr3_nt: TGCGCCAGCAGCTTGGCACAGGGGGATAACGAGCAGTACTTC
cdr3_aa: CASSLAQGDNEQYF

j_call: TRBJ2-7
d_call: NA
clone_size: NA
cdr3_length: 13
v_call: TRBV27
cdr3_nt: TGTGCCAGCAGTTTTGCAGCGGGTGGCGAGCAGTACTTC
cdr3_aa: CASSFAAGGEQYF

j_call: TRBJ2-7
d_call: TRBD1
clone_size: NA
cdr3_length: 15
v_call: TRBV27
cdr3_nt: TGTGCCAGCAGTTCCGCGGGACAGGGTTTGTACGAGCAGTACTTC
cdr3_aa: CASSSAGQGLYEQYF

j_call: TRBJ2-3
d_call: TRBD2
clone_size: NA
cdr3_length: 15
v_call: TRBV28
cdr3_nt: TGTGCCAGCAGTTTTCCTAGCGGGAGCGCAGATACGCAGTATTTT
cdr3_aa: CASSFPSGSADTQYF

j_call: TRBJ1-1
d_call: NA
clone_size: NA
cdr3_length: 15
v_call: TRBV7-8
cdr3_nt: TGTGCCAGCAGCTTAGGAAGGGGAGTGAACACTGAAGCTTTCTTT
cdr3_aa: CASSLGRGVNTEAFF

j_call: TRBJ1-2
d_call: NA
clone_size: NA
cdr3_length: 14
v_call: TRBV28
cdr3_nt: TGTGCCAGCAGTCCCCTGACAGTTAACTATGGCTACACCTTC
cdr3_aa: CASSPLTVNYGYTF

j_call: TRBJ1-5
d_call: TRBD1
clone_size: NA
cdr3_length: 14
v_call: TRBV28
cdr3_nt: TGTGCCAGCACTTTTACAGGGGGTAATCAGCCCCAGCATTTT
cdr3_aa: CASTFTGGNQPQHF

j_call: TRBJ2-1
d_call: NA
clone_size: NA
cdr3_length: 13
v_call: TRBV27
cdr3_nt: TGTGCCAGCAGCCTAACTCTTTACAATGAGCAGTTCTTC
cdr3_aa: CASSLTLYNEQFF

j_call: TRBJ2-7
d_call: TRBD2
clone_size: NA
cdr3_length: 14
v_call: TRBV5-6
cdr3_nt: TGTGCCAGCAGCTTGGCGGGACTAGCGGACGAGCAGTACTTC
cdr3_aa: CASSLAGLADEQYF

j_call: TRBJ2-5
d_call: NA
clone_size: NA
cdr3_length: 14
v_call: TRBV4-1
cdr3_nt: TGCGCCAGCAGCCATTTGCCGGGACTGGCGGCCCAGTACTTC
cdr3_aa: CASSHLPGLAAQYF

j_call: TRBJ1-2
d_call: NA
clone_size: NA
cdr3_length: 14
v_call: TRBV11-2
cdr3_nt: TGTGCCAGCAGCCCACGGGACTTGAGTTATGGCTACACCTTC
cdr3_aa: CASSPRDLSYGYTF

j_call: TRBJ1-1
d_call: NA
clone_size: NA
cdr3_length: 13
v_call: TRBV4-2
cdr3_nt: TGTGCCAGCAGCCAAGCAGGGGATACTGAAGCTTTCTTT
cdr3_aa: CASSQAGDTEAFF